This entry lists 27 T cell receptor beta chains sequenced from one sample in a study of blood T cells in healthy people across ages. Primers used in a second PCR of roughly 7 to 11 cycles were a sample-barcoded 5' primer and a J-beta primer mix. TCRdb reprocessed the 5' RACE reads with MiXCR, giving one entry per CDR3 protein. The table has 1,800,000 or so distinct CDR3 sequences, more than 35% seen once; the top ten hold roughly 24%. Sample: blood. These TCRs come from a human donor in good health.

The gene calls are TRBV4-1 and TRBJ1-5, with D possibly matching TRBD1 (5 bases). Trimming stripped 2 bases from V and 3 bases from J, with 11 bases between. From germline, CDR1 is MGHRA and CDR2 YSYEKL. This CDR3 contains 15 residues. Here the CDR3 DNA reads TGCGCCAGCAGCCAAATCGGGACCCCCAATCAGCCCCAGCATTTT. Its translation is CASSQIGTPNQPQHF.

The genes are TRBV5-5 and TRBJ2-1, with TRBD1 as a possible D gene (5 bases). Trimming cost V 4 bases and J 9 bases, with 17 bases left between them. Germline values: CDR1 SGHKS, CDR2 YYEKEE (reference sequence). This CDR3 region has 14 residues. The CDR3 DNA follows: TGTGCCAGCAGCCTCCACGACAGTTACGGTGAGCAGTTCTTC. Protein sequence: CASSLHDSYGEQFF.

The CDR3 DNA reads as TGCGCCAGCAGCCAAGTTTGGACTACTAGCACAGATACGCAGTATTTT. Amino acid sequence: CASSQVWTTSTDTQYF. J is TRBJ2-3 and V is TRBV4-1; D is perhaps TRBD2 (6 bases). Trimming cost V 1 base and J 0 bases, with 11 bases left between them. The germline V gene has CDR1 MGHRA and CDR2 YSYEKL. The CDR3 is 16 residues long.

About this clonotype itself: Germline is not matched at one junction end, which may reflect a read error. The chain carries TRBV7-8 and TRBJ2-5, with D tentatively TRBD2 (5 bases). Per the germline V gene, CDR1 is SGHVS and CDR2 is FQNEAQ. This CDR3 comprises 15 residues. The CDR3 loop reads CTSSLVDFSQETQYF. The CDR3, as DNA: TGTACCAGCAGCTTAGTGGACTTCTCACAAGAGACCCAGTACTTC.

The chain uses TRBV6-1 and TRBJ1-6, with D tentatively TRBD1 (6 bases). Germline loops: CDR1 MNHNS, CDR2 SASEGT. The CDR3 is 14 residues long. Between the trimmed V and J ends, which lost 10 bases and 9 bases, there was a span of 19 bases. The CDR3 bases are TGTGCCACCGGACAGTCCTGGGGGGGTTCACCCCTCCACTTT. Translation: CATGQSWGGSPLHF.

This clonotype was seen more than once but under ten times. The CDR3 region is CASLLGTGGDGYTF. The CDR3 region has the DNA TGTGCCTCCCTCCTCGGGACAGGGGGAGATGGCTACACCTTC. The chain joins TRBV10-3 to TRBJ1-2; 11 bases match TRBD1. CDR1 and CDR2 from the germline V gene are ENHRY and SYGVKD. The CDR3 consists of 14 residues. After removal of 11 bases from V and 6 bases from J, the junction contained 11 bases not matched to a gene.

V usage is TRBV10-3 and J usage is TRBJ2-1; 8 nucleotides match TRBD2. The length of the CDR3 is 13 residues. V trimming: 7 bases; J trimming: 3 bases; junction bases outside the gene matches: 2. Per germline, CDR1 ENHRY and CDR2 SYGVKD. This CDR3 is CAINGGDYNEQFF. CDR3 DNA: TGTGCCATCAACGGGGGGGACTACAATGAGCAGTTCTTC.

DNA of the CDR3: TGCAGCGTTGCTCGACAGGGGATTTACGAGCAGTACTTC. Translating gives CSVARQGIYEQYF. The V call is TRBV29-1, the J call TRBJ2-7; 8 bases match TRBD1. Germline V gene data show CDR1 as SQVTM and CDR2 as ANQGSEA. V was clipped by 4 bases and J by 4 bases; unmatched bases: 6. The CDR3 has 13 amino acids.

This clonotype turned up a few times. The V gene is TRBV5-1, the J gene TRBJ2-2; perhaps TRBD2 as D (5 bases). The CDR3 spans 16 residues. The germline CDR1 and CDR2 sequences are SGHRS and YFSETQ. V lost 0 bases and J 5 bases, leaving 14 bases between the germline ends. The CDR3 DNA reads TGCGCCAGCAGCTTGGCGTCTCGCGGACTTACCGGGGAGCTGTTTTTT. It codes for CASSLASRGLTGELFF. Together with reference TRBV5-1 and TRBJ2-2, the CDR3 gives the full variable domain: KAGVTQTPRYLIKTRGQQVTLSCSPISGHRSVSWYQQTPGQGLQFLFEYFSETQRNKGNFPGRFSGRQFSNSRSEMNVSTLELGDSALYLCASSLASRGLTGELFFGEGSRLTVL.

V is TRBV6-2 or TRBV6-3 and J is TRBJ2-5, with TRBD2 matching 8 bases. This CDR3 is built from 16 residues. V lost 1 base to trimming and J lost 2 bases; unmatched junction nucleotides: 6. Germline loops: CDR1 MNHEY, CDR2 SVGEGT. The CDR3 is CASSYYLAGVQETQYF. The DNA for the CDR3 is TGTGCCAGCAGTTACTATCTAGCGGGTGTGCAAGAGACCCAGTACTTC.

This clonotype occurred a few times. The CDR3 DNA is TGCAGTGCAAGCCCCCTCGGAGCGGACTACGAGCAGTACTTC. As protein: CSASPLGADYEQYF. The chain recombines TRBV20-1 with TRBJ2-7, with D possibly TRBD2 on 5 matching bases. The ends were cut back, 6 bases at V and 3 bases at J, with 18 bases in the middle. The CDR3 consists of 14 residues. Germline CDR1 is DFQATT and CDR2 is SNEGSKA (reference sequence).

This clonotype was observed a few times. The genes are TRBV29-1 and TRBJ2-7, with D maybe TRBD1 (6 bases). The germline V gene has CDR1 SQVTM and CDR2 ANQGSEA. V lost 0 bases to trimming and J lost 3 bases, with 9 bases between them. This CDR3 spans 13 amino acids. The CDR3 sequence is CSVEDGDNYEQYF. The CDR3 region has the DNA TGCAGCGTTGAAGATGGGGACAACTACGAGCAGTACTTC.

The chain is built from TRBV4-1 and TRBJ1-2, with D possibly being TRBD1 (6 bases). This CDR3 has 16 amino acids. V was trimmed by 0 bases and J by 7 bases, leaving 18 bases between them. Germline V gene data show CDR1 as MGHRA and CDR2 as YSYEKL. CDR3 coding DNA: TGCGCCAGCAGCCAAGACCCCGGGGGCGAGGGCGTTGGCTACACCTTC. Its protein product is CASSQDPGGEGVGYTF.

This clonotype has more than one count but fewer than ten. CDR3 nucleotide sequence: TGTGCCATCAGTACATCAGGGAATCAGCCCCAGCATTTT. It encodes CAISTSGNQPQHF. The chain combines TRBV10-3 with TRBJ1-5; the D gene is possibly TRBD1 (5 bases). The length of the CDR3 is 13 residues. Germline V lookup: CDR1 ENHRY, CDR2 SYGVKD. V was pared by 5 bases and J by 4 bases, with 9 bases between.

V usage is TRBV6-1 and J usage is TRBJ2-1, with 7 bases that match TRBD1. The CDR3 spans 15 residues. The V segment lost 9 bases and the J segment 3 bases; nucleotides outside the gene matches: 11. Germline loops: CDR1 MNHNS, CDR2 SASEGT. CDR3 DNA sequence: TGTGCCAGTAGTAGGGGACAGAGAATCTACAATGAGCAGTTCTTC. Protein product: CASSRGQRIYNEQFF.

V usage is TRBV5-1 and J usage is TRBJ2-6, with D uncertain. Germline CDR1 reads SGHRS; CDR2 reads YFSETQ. V lost 4 bases and J 4 bases, leaving 9 bases between the germline ends. The CDR3 extends over 14 amino acids. In nucleotides, the CDR3 is TGCGCCAGCAGCGGCAGGTACGGGGCCAACGTCCTGACTTTC. It yields the protein CASSGRYGANVLTF. Using reference TRBV5-1 and TRBJ2-6 for the parts outside the CDR3, the full variable domain is KAGVTQTPRYLIKTRGQQVTLSCSPISGHRSVSWYQQTPGQGLQFLFEYFSETQRNKGNFPGRFSGRQFSNSRSEMNVSTLELGDSALYLCASSGRYGANVLTFGAGSRLTVL.

This clonotype has only a few counts. This chain uses TRBV12-3 or TRBV12-4 with TRBJ1-1; D ambiguous. The V gene lost 8 bases and the J gene lost 7 bases, with 17 bases spanning the gap. The length of the CDR3 is 13 residues. CDR3 loop: CASARKTGGEAFF. CDR3 sequence (DNA): TGTGCCAGCGCCCGAAAGACGGGAGGTGAAGCTTTCTTT.

This clonotype has a handful of counts. The V call is TRBV7-6, the J call TRBJ2-5; D uncertain. Trimming left V 1 base short and J 2 bases short, with 11 bases between. Germline-derived CDR1 and CDR2 are SGHVS and FNYEAQ. The CDR3 sequence is 15 residues long. In DNA form, the CDR3 reads TGTGCCAGCAGCTTAGATTCCACGGGTCAAGAGACCCAGTACTTC. This codes for CASSLDSTGQETQYF.

V and J are TRBV28 and TRBJ2-5, with D tentatively TRBD2 (5 bases). The J call could be wrong; TRBJ2-7 is a better fit for the DNA end. Germline V gene lookup returns CDR1 MDHEN and CDR2 SYDVKM. The CDR3 runs 14 residues. CDR3 loop: CASSFLDSTAEQYF. The CDR3 coding sequence is TGTGCCAGCAGTTTTTTGGACTCGACCGCCGAGCAGTACTTC.

The CDR3, as DNA: TGTGCCAGCAGAATAGGGGGGGCAGGGCAAGGCTCTAATTCACCCCTCCACTTT. This encodes CASRIGGAGQGSNSPLHF. J is TRBJ1-6 and V is TRBV11-2; a possible D gene is TRBD1 (6 bases). Per the germline V gene, CDR1 is SGHAT and CDR2 is FQNNGV. The CDR3 loop spans 18 amino acids. Between the trimmed V and J ends, which lost 6 bases and 6 bases, there was a span of 24 bases.

This clonotype came up a few times. The chain carries TRBV29-1 and TRBJ1-2; D is ambiguous. Germline V gene lookup returns CDR1 SQVTM and CDR2 ANQGSEA. V was clipped by 7 bases and J by 7 bases, with 19 bases between them. The CDR3 totals 13 residues. CDR3 sequence (DNA): TGCAGCGCCTGGGATCTATCAAAGGGTGGCTACACCTTC. It codes for CSAWDLSKGGYTF.

The chain recombines TRBV20-1 with TRBJ1-1; possible D gene TRBD1, 6 bases. V was pared by 1 base and J by 5 bases, with 14 bases between. This CDR3 spans 14 amino acids. Germline V gene lookup returns CDR1 DFQATT and CDR2 SNEGSKA (reference sequence). The CDR3 region is CSARAPTGWTEAFF. CDR3 DNA: TGCAGTGCTAGAGCTCCCACAGGGTGGACTGAAGCTTTCTTT.

This clonotype was picked up a small number of times. The CDR3 here is CASSTAAGGSYEQYF. CDR3 DNA: TGTGCCAGCAGCACAGCAGCGGGGGGCAGCTACGAGCAGTACTTC. This rearrangement joins TRBV7-3 to TRBJ2-7, with 9 bases that match TRBD2. Trimming took 5 bases from V and 3 from J; bases not matched to a gene: 8. The CDR3 consists of 15 residues. Germline CDR1 is SGHTA and CDR2 is FQGTGA.

The chain has TRBV27 and TRBJ1-2, with no clear D. Trimming left V 5 bases short and J 4 bases short, with 14 bases between. The CDR3 totals 14 residues. Per germline, CDR1 MNHEY and CDR2 SMNVEV (reference sequence). Written as DNA, the CDR3 is TGTGCCAGCAGTCGGCCCTCTTTGGGCTATGGCTACACCTTC. Its protein product is CASSRPSLGYGYTF.

The genes are TRBV4-1 and TRBJ2-3; D is unclear. Germline CDR1 reads MGHRA; CDR2 reads YSYEKL. The CDR3 runs to 11 residues. Trimming left V 0 bases short and J 11 bases short, with 6 bases between. CDR3 DNA sequence: TGCGCCAGCAGCCAAGATCCCGTGCAGTATTTT. Translated: CASSQDPVQYF.

V is TRBV11-2 and J is TRBJ2-5; the D gene is possibly TRBD1 (6 bases). The CDR3 totals 15 residues. Trimming took 5 bases from V and 1 from J, leaving 14 bases between them. CDR1 is SGHAT and CDR2 is FQNNGV in the germline V gene. This CDR3 is CASSQRQGRQETQYF. The DNA for the CDR3 is TGTGCCAGCAGCCAACGGCAGGGGCGCCAAGAGACCCAGTACTTC.

This clonotype was seen just once. The J gene is TRBJ2-7, the V gene TRBV5-6; D could derive from TRBD1 or TRBD2 (6 bases each). Per germline, CDR1 SGHDT and CDR2 YYEEEE. The CDR3 is made up of 13 amino acids. Trimming took 4 bases from V and 7 from J, leaving 15 bases between them. The DNA for the CDR3 is TGTGCCAGCAGCCCAGGGGAGGTGGGGGAGCAGTACTTC. This translates into CASSPGEVGEQYF.